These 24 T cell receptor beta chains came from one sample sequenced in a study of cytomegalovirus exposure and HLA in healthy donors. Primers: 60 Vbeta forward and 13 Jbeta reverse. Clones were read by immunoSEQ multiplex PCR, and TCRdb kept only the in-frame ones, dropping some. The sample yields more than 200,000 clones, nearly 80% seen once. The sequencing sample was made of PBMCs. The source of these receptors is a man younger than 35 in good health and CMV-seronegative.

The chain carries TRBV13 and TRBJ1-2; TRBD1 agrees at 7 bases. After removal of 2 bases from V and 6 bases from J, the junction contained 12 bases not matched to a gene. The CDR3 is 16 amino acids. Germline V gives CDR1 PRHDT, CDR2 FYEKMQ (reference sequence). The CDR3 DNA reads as TGTGCCAGCAGCTTAACCCTGACCGGGACAGATAATGGCTACACCTTC. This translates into CASSLTLTGTDNGYTF.

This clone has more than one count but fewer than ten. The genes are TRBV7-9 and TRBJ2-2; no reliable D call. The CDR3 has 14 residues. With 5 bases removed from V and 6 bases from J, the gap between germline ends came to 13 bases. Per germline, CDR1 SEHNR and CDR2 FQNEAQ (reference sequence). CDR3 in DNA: TGTGCCAGCAGCCCCTCCGGCCTAGCCGGGGAGCTGTTTTTT. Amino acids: CASSPSGLAGELFF.

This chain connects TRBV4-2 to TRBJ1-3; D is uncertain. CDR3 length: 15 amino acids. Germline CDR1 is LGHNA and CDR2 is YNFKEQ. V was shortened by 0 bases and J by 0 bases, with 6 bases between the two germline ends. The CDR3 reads CASSQDRHSGNTIYF. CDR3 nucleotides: TGTGCCAGCAGCCAAGACAGACACTCTGGAAACACCATATATTTT.

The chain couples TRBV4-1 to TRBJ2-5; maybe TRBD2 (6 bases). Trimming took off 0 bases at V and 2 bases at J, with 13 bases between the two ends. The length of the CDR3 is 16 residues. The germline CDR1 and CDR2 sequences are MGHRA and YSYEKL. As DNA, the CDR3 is TGCGCCAGCAGCCAAGAAAGGGTTCGGGGGCAAGAGACCCAGTACTTC. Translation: CASSQERVRGQETQYF.

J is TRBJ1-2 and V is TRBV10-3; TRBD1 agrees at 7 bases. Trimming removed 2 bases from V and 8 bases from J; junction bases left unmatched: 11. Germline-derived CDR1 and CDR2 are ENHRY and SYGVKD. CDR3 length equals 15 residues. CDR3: CAISENSGTVGGYTF. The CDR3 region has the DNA TGTGCCATCAGTGAGAATTCCGGGACAGTGGGCGGCTACACCTTC.

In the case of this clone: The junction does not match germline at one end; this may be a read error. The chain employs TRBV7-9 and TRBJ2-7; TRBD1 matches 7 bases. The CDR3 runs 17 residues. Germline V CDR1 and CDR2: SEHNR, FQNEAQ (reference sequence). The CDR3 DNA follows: TGTTCCAGCAGCCCCATTATGGCCGGACAGGTCAACTACGAGCAGTACTTC. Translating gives CSSSPIMAGQVNYEQYF.

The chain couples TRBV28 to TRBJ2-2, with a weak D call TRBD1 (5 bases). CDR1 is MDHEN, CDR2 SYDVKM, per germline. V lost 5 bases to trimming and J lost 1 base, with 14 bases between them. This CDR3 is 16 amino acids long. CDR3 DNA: TGTGCCAGCAGTCCTCAGACAGTCGGGAACACCGGGGAGCTGTTTTTT. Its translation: CASSPQTVGNTGELFF.

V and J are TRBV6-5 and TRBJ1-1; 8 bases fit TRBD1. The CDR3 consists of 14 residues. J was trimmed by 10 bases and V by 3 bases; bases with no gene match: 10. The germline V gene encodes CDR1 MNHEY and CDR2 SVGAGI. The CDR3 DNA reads TGTGCCAGCAGTTATACAGGGGGGGGGTCGGGAGCTTTCTTT. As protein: CASSYTGGGSGAFF.

The CDR3 nucleotides read TGTGCCAGCAGCTTTTATTTGAGAGACAGGGTTACTAACAATGAGCAGTTCTTC. This gives the protein CASSFYLRDRVTNNEQFF. The chain carries TRBV5-5 and TRBJ2-1; 7 bases align to TRBD1. The J segment lost 5 bases and the V segment lost 2 bases, leaving 16 bases of the junction unmatched. The CDR3 runs 18 residues. CDR1 is SGHKS, CDR2 YYEKEE, per germline (reference sequence).

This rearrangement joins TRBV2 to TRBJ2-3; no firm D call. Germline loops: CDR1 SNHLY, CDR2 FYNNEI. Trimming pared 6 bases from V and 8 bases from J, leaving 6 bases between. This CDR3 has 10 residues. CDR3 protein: CASRVSTQYF. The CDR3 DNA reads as TGTGCCAGCAGAGTTAGTACGCAGTATTTT.

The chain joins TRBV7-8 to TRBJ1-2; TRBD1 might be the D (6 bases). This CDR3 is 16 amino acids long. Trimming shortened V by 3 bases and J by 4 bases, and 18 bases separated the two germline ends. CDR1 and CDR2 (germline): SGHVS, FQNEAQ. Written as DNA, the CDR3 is TGTGCCAGCAGCTTGACCGGGACACCTTCAACCTATGGCTACACCTTC. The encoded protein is CASSLTGTPSTYGYTF.

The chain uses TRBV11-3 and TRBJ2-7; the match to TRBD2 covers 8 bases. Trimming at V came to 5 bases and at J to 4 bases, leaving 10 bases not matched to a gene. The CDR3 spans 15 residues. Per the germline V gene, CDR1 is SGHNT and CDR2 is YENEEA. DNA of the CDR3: TGTGCCAGCAGCCCGGGAGGGCAGTCCACATACGAGCAGTACTTC. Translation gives CASSPGGQSTYEQYF.

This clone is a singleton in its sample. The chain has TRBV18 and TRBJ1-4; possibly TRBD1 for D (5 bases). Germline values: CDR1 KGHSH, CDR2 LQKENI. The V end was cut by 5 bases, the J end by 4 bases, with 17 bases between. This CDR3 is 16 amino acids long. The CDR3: CASSETTAGFNEKLFF. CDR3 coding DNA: TGTGCCAGCTCAGAGACGACAGCGGGCTTTAATGAAAAACTGTTTTTT.

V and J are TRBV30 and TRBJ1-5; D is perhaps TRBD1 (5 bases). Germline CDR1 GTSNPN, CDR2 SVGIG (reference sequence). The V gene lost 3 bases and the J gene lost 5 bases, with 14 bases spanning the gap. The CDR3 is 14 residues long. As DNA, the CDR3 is TGTGCCTGGAGGGGCGGGGGTTTAGATCAGCCCCAGCATTTT. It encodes CAWRGGGLDQPQHF.

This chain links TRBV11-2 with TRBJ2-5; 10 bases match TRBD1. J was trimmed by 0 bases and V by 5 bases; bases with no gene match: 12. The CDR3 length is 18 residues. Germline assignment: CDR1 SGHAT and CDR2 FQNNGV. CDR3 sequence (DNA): TGTGCCAGCAGCAAGGGGGGGGGACAGGGGACGAACCAAGAGACCCAGTACTTC. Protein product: CASSKGGGQGTNQETQYF.

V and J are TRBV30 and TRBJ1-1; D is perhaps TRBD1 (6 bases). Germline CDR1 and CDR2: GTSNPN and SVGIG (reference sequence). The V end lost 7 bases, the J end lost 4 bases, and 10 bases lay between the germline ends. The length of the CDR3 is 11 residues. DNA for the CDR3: TGTGCCTTACAGGGAGTCACTGAAGCTTTCTTT. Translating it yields CALQGVTEAFF.

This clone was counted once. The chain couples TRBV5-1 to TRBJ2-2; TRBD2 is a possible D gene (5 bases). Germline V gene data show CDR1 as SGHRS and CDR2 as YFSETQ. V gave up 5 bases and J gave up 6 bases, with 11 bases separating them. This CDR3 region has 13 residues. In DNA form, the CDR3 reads TGCGCCAGCAGACTCGGGATGGCCGGGGAGCTGTTTTTT. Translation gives CASRLGMAGELFF.

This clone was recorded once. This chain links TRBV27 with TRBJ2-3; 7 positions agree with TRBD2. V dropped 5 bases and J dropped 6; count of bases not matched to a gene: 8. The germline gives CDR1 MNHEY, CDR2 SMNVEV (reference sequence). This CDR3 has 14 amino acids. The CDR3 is CASSPDHGGDTQYF. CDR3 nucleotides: TGTGCCAGCAGTCCCGACCACGGGGGGGATACGCAGTATTTT.

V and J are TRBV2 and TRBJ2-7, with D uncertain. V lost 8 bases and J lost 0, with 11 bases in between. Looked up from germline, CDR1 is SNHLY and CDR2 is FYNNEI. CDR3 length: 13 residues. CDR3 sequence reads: CASQFRSSYEQYF. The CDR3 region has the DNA TGTGCCAGCCAATTCCGGAGCTCCTACGAGCAGTACTTC.

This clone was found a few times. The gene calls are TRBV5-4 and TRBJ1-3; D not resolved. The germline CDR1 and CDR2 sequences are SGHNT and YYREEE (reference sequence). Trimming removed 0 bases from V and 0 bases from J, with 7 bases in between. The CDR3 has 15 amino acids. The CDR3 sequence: CASSLAPRSGNTIYF. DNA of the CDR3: TGTGCCAGCAGCTTGGCCCCCCGCTCTGGAAACACCATATATTTT.

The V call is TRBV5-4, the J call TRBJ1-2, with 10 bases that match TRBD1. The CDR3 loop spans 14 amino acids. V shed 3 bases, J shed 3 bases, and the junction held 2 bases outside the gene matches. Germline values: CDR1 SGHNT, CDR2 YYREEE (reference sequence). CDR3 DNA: TGTGCCAGCAGCTGGGACAGGGGTGACTATGGCTACACCTTC. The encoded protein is CASSWDRGDYGYTF.

The CDR3 here is CASSEGRGEQFF. Here the CDR3 DNA reads TGTGCCAGCAGTGAAGGCCGGGGTGAGCAGTTCTTC. The chain is built from TRBV2 and TRBJ2-1; D is perhaps TRBD2 (5 bases). V lost 1 base and J lost 9, with 7 bases in between. The CDR3 has 12 amino acids. Germline V lookup: CDR1 SNHLY, CDR2 FYNNEI.

The CDR3 sequence: CASSQVTAGPTDTQYF. The CDR3 DNA sequence: TGTGCCAGCAGCCAAGTTACGGCGGGACCCACAGATACGCAGTATTTT. The chain recombines TRBV4-2 with TRBJ2-3, with D possibly matching TRBD2 (6 bases). Between the trimmed V and J ends, which lost 1 base and 2 bases, there was a span of 13 bases. Germline loops: CDR1 LGHNA, CDR2 YNFKEQ. This CDR3 is built from 16 residues.

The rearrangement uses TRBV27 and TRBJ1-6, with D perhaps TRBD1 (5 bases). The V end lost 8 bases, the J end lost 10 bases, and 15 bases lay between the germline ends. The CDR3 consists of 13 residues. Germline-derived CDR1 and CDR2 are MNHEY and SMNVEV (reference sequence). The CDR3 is CASGSTAGSPLHF. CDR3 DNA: TGTGCCAGCGGGTCGACAGCAGGATCACCCCTCCACTTT.